A single sample is the source of the 8 T cell receptor beta chains below, sequenced in a study of T cells in Graves' hyperthyroidism and ophthalmopathy. TCR beta CDR3 region amplification was performed from RNA transcripts. The HTBI set primed first-round TCR CDR3 RT-PCR. TCRdb called the multiplex PCR reads again in MiXCR, with one record for every CDR3 protein. The top ten clones hold just under 25% of a sample with more than 300,000 distinct CDR3 sequences, approximately 13% of them seen once. Sample: blood. The receptor source for this set is a woman younger than 45 with Graves' hyperthyroidism.

This clonotype has a count of ten or more. The gene calls are TRBV28 and TRBJ2-2; tentatively, D is TRBD2 (6 bases). V dropped 7 bases and J dropped 5 bases, with 14 bases sitting between them. Germline CDR1 reads MDHEN; CDR2 reads SYDVKM. There are 14 residues in the CDR3. CDR3 in amino acids: CASTPGGSTGELFF. CDR3 bases: TGTGCCAGCACCCCAGGAGGGAGTACCGGGGAGCTGTTTTTT.

Details on this clonotype: This sequence may be a read error, since a much larger clone differs from it by one base. Because it lacks the conserved phenylalanine or tryptophan at the end, this CDR3 is likely a read error. The chain recombines TRBV20-1 with TRBJ2-3; 10 bases fit TRBD1. V shed 3 bases and J 3 bases; nucleotides not matched to a gene: 9. Germline loops: CDR1 DFQATT, CDR2 SNEGSKA (reference sequence). The CDR3 has 16 amino acids. The CDR3 region is CSASSGTGVSTDTQYS. For the CDR3, the DNA is TGCAGTGCTAGTTCCGGGACAGGGGTTTCTACAGATACGCAGTATTCT.

This clonotype was detected only a few times. The chain employs TRBV4-1 and TRBJ1-1; unclear D gene. The CDR3 spans 13 residues. Germline V CDR1 and CDR2: MGHRA, YSYEKL. V was pared by 9 bases and J by 4 bases, with 15 bases between. CDR3 in DNA: TGCGCCAGTAGTATACCAGGAAGCACTGAAGCTTTCTTT. Protein: CASSIPGSTEAFF.

This clonotype was detected only a few times. The chain employs TRBV6-1 and TRBJ1-3; D ambiguous. V was trimmed by 7 bases and J by 6 bases, leaving 10 bases between them. The CDR3 sequence is 12 residues long. Germline values: CDR1 MNHNS, CDR2 SASEGT. CDR3 sequence: CASTNQENTIYF. DNA for the CDR3: TGTGCCAGCACCAATCAGGAAAACACCATATATTTT.

This clonotype was recorded many times. The chain carries TRBV27 and TRBJ1-2; D is undetermined. V lost 5 bases and J 6 bases, leaving 19 bases between the germline ends. The CDR3 runs 15 residues. In germline, CDR1 is MNHEY, CDR2 SMNVEV (reference sequence). The CDR3 sequence: CASSVGPQRTDGYTF. DNA of the CDR3: TGTGCCAGCAGTGTGGGCCCCCAGCGCACAGATGGCTACACCTTC.

This clonotype was picked up many times. CDR3 sequence reads: CASTPREGAEQFF. For the CDR3, the DNA is TGTGCCAGCACCCCCCGCGAGGGAGCCGAGCAGTTCTTC. The chain couples TRBV2 to TRBJ2-1, with D possibly TRBD2 on 5 matching bases. Germline-derived CDR1 and CDR2 are SNHLY and FYNNEI. Trimming cost V 7 bases and J 10 bases, with 17 bases left between them. CDR3 size: 13 residues.

Only a few counts were recorded for this clonotype. This sequence joins TRBV29-1 and TRBJ2-1; 7 bases are shared with TRBD1. CDR1 is SQVTM, CDR2 ANQGSEA, per germline. The CDR3 is 14 amino acids. With 6 bases clipped from V and 4 bases from J, the junction kept 9 bases outside the gene matches. CDR3 DNA: TGCAGCGTCTTCACCCCGGGACAGTACAATGAGCAGTTCTTC. Its translation: CSVFTPGQYNEQFF.

This sequence joins TRBV19 and TRBJ1-5; D gene unclear. Trimming removed 4 bases at V and 5 bases at J, with 9 bases between. This CDR3 is built from 13 residues. CDR1 is LNHDA and CDR2 is SQIVND in the germline V gene (reference sequence). Written as DNA, the CDR3 is TGTGCCAGTAGTAGGTCCGAACATCAGCCCCAGCATTTT. It encodes CASSRSEHQPQHF.